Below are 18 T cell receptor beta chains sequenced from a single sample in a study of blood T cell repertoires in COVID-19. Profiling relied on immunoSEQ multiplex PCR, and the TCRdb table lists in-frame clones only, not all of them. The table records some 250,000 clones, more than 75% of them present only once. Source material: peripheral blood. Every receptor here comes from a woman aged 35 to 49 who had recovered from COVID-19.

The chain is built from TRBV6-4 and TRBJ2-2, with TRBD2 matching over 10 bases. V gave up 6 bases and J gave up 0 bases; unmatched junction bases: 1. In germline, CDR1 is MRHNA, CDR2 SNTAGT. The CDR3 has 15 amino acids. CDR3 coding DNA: TGTGCCAGCAGAGCGGGAGGGCCGAACACCGGGGAGCTGTTTTTT. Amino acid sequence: CASRAGGPNTGELFF.

CDR3: CASSQAGGGNTEAFF. The CDR3 DNA sequence: TGTGCCAGCAGCCAAGCGGGGGGTGGGAACACTGAAGCTTTCTTT. V is TRBV3-1 (or the pseudogene TRBV3-2) and J is TRBJ1-1; maybe TRBD1 (5 bases). The germline gives CDR1 LGHDT, CDR2 YNNKEL (reference sequence). The CDR3 runs 15 residues. V gave up 1 base and J gave up 1 base, with 10 bases separating them.

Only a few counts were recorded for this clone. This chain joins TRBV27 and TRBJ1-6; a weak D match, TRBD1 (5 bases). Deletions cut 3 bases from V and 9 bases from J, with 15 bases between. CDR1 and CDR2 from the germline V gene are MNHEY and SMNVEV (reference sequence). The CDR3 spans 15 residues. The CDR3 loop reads CASSFVGQSSSPLHF. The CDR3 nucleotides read TGTGCCAGCAGTTTTGTTGGACAATCTAGTTCACCCCTCCACTTT.

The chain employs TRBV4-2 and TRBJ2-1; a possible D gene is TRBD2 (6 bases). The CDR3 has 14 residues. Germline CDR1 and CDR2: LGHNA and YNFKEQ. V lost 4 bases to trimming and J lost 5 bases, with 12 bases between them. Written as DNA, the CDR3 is TGTGCCAGCAGCCGCGGGACGGACCACAATGAGCAGTTCTTC. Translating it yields CASSRGTDHNEQFF.

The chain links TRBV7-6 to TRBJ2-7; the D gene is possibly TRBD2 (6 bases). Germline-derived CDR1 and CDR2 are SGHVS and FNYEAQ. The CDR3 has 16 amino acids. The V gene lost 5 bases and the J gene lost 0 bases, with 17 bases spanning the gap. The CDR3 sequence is CASSTPGGTLSYEQYF. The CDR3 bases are TGTGCCAGCAGCACACCTGGGGGGACCCTCTCCTACGAGCAGTACTTC.

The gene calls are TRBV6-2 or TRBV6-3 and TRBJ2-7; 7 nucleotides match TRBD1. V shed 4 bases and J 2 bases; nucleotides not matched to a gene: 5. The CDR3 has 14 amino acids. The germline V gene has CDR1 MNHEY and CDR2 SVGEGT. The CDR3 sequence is CASSLPGTAYEQYV. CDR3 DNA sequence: TGTGCCAGCAGTTTACCCGGGACAGCCTACGAGCAGTACGTC.

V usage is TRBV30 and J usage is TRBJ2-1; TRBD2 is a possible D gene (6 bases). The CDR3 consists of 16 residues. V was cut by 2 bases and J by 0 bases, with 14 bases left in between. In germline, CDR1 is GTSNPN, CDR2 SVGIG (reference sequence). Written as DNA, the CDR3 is TGTGCCTGGAGTTACGGGACTTCTCTCTCCTACAATGAGCAGTTCTTC. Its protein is CAWSYGTSLSYNEQFF.

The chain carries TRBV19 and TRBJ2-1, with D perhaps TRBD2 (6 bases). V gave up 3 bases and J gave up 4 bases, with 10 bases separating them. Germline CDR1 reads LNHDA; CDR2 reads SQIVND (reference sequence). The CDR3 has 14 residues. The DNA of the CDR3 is TGTGCCAGTAGTATCCCAGGGAGGTACAATGAGCAGTTCTTC. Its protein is CASSIPGRYNEQFF.

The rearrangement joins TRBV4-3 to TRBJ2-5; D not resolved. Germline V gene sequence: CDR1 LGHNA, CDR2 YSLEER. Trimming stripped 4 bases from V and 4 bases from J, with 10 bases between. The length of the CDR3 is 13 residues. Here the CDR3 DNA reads TGCGCCAGCAGCCCCCGGGTGGCAGAGACCCAGTACTTC. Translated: CASSPRVAETQYF.

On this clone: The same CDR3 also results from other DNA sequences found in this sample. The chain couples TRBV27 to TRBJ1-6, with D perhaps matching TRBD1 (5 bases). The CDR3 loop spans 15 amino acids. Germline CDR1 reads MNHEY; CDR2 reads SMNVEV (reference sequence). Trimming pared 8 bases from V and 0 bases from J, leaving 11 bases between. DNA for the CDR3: TGTGCCAGCGGGGGGGGGAGCTCCTATAATTCACCCCTCCACTTT. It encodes CASGGGSSYNSPLHF.

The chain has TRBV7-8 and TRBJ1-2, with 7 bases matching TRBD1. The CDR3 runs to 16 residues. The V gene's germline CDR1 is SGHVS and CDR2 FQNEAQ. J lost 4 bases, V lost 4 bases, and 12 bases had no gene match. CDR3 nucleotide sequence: TGTGCCAGCAGCTCAGGACCAGGGGGTCAGGGCTATGGCTACACCTTC. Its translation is CASSSGPGGQGYGYTF.

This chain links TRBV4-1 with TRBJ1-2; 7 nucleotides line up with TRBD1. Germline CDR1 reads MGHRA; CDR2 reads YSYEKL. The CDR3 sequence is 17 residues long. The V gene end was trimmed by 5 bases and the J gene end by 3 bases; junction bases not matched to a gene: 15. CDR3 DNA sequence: TGCGCCAGCAGCACTCCGGCCCGAGGGGGCGCGTACTATGGCTACACCTTC. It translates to CASSTPARGGAYYGYTF.

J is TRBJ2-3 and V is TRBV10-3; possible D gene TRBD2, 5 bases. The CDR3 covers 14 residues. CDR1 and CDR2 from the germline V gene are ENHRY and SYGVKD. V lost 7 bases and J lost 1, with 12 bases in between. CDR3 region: CAITGLRGTDTQYF. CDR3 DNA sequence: TGTGCCATCACCGGACTCCGGGGCACAGATACGCAGTATTTT.

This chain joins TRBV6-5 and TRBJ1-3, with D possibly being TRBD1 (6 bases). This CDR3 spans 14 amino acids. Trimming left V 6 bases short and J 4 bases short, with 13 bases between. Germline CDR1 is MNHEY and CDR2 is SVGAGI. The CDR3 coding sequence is TGTGCCAGCAGGGCAACAGGGTACGGAAACACCATATATTTT. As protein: CASRATGYGNTIYF.

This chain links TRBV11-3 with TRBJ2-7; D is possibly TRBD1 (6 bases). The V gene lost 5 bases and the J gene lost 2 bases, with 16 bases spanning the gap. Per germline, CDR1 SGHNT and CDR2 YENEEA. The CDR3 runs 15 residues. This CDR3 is CASSPPPDRPYEQYF. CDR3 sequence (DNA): TGTGCCAGCAGCCCTCCTCCGGACAGACCCTACGAGCAGTACTTC. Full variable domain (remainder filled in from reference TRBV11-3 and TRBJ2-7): EAGVVQSPRYKIIEKKQPVAFWCNPISGHNTLYWYLQNLGQGPELLIRYENEEAVDDSQLPKDRFSAERLKGVDSTLKIQPAELGDSAVYLCASSPPPDRPYEQYFGPGTRLTVT.

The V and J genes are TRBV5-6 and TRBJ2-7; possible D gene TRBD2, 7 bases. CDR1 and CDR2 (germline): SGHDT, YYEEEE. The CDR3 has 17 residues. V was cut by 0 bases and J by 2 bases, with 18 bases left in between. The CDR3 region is CASSLGPAGAQAYEQYF. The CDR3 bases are TGTGCCAGCAGCTTGGGCCCCGCGGGGGCTCAGGCCTACGAGCAGTACTTC. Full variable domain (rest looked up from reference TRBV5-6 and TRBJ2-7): DAGVTQSPTHLIKTRGQQVTLRCSPKSGHDTVSWYQQALGQGPQFIFQYYEEEERQRGNFPDRFSGHQFPNYSSELNVNALLLGDSALYLCASSLGPAGAQAYEQYFGPGTRLTVT.

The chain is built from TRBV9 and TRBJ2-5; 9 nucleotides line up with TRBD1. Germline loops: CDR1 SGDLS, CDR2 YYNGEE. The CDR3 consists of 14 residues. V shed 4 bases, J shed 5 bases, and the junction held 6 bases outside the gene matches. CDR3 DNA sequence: TGTGCCAGCAGCCCCCGACAGGGGGGCGAGACCCAGTACTTC. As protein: CASSPRQGGETQYF.

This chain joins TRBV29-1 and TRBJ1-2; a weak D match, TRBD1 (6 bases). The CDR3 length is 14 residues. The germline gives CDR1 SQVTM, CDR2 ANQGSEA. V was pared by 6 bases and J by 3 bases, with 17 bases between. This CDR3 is CSVPDRLRDYGYTF. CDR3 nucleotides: TGCAGCGTCCCCGACAGGTTGCGGGACTATGGCTACACCTTC.